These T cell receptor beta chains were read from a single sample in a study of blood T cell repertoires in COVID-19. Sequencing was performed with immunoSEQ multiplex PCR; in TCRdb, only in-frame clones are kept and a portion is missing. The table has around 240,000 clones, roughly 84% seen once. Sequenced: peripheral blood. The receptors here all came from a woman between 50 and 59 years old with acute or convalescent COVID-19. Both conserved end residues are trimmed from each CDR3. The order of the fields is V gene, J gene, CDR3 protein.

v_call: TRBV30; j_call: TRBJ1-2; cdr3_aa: AWSYNARVNYGYT
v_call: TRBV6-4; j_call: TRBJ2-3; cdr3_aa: ASSFEGGHTDTQY
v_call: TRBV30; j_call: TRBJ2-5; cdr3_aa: AWSVSGLQY
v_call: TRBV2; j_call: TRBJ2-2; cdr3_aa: ASSDREDTGELF
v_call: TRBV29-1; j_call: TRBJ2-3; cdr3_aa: SVGRQGRDTDTQY
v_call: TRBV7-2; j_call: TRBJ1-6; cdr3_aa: ASSGQGSDSPLH
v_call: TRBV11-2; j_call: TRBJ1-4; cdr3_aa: ASSLNQGGFEKLF
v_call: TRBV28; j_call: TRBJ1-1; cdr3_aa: ASSVGTSVIF
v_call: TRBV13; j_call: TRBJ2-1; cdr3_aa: ATGKIGSHEQF
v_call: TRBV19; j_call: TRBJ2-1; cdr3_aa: ASSPGLAGGSEQF
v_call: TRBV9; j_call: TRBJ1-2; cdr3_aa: ASSVGGRGLRDGYT
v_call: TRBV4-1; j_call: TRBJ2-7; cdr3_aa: ASSQQLAGVHYEQY
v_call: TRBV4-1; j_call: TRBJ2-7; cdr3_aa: ASSQDWAGNYEQY
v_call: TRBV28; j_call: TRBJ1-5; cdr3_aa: ASSLGGQGGLQPQH
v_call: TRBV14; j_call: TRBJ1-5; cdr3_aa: ASSQGIQGRWELNRGNQPQH
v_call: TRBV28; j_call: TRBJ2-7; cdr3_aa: ASSLGLYEQY
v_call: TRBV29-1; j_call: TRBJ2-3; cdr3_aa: SVEYGGYTDTQY
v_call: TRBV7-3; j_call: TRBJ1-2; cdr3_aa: ASSLTFTSGYT
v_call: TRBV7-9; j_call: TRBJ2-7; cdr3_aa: ASSGQELYEQY
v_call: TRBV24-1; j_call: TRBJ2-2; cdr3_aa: ATSEPTSGGYTGELF
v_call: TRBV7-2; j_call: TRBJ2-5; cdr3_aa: ASSLILAGAGTQY
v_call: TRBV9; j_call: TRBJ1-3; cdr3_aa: ASSRDRVSLSSGNTIY
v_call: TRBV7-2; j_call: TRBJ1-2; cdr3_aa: ASSSGGQNYGYT
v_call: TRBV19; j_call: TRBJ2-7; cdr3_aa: ASSRRTSGDYEQY
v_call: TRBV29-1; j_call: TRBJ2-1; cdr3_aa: SAGTLSNEQF
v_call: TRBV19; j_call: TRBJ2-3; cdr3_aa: ASSITGADTQY
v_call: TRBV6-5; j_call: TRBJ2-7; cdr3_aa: AISSLPLSEQY
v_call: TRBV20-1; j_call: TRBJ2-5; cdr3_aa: SAGTGIVQY
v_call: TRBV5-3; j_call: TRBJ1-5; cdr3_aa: AGGKYRRIQPQH
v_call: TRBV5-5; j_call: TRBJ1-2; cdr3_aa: ASSLQTGDPPYGYT
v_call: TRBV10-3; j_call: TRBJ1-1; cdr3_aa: AITDDRVGAF
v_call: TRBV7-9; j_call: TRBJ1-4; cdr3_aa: ASSLDRGSNEKLF
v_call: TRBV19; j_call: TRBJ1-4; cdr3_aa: ASMDAGGEKLF
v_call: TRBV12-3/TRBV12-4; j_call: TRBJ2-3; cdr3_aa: ASRWRDTQY
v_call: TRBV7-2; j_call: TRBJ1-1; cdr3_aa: ASSLEGATEAF
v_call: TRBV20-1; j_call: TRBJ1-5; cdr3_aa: SASKGPSNQPQH
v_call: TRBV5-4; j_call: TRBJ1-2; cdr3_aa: ASSTGNNYGYT
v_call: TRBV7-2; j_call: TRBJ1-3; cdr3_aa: ASSPDPRPFSGNTIY
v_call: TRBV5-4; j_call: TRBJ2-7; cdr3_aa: ASSSGGGRTYEQY
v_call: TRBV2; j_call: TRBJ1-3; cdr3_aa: ASSRSGSLSGNTIY
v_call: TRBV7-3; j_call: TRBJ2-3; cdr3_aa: ASSLGAGGSATQY
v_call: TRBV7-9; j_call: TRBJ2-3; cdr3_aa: ASSFQADTQY
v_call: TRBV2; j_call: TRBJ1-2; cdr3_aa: ASTLGIGIYGYT